The 4 T cell receptor beta chains presented below share a single source sample, sequenced in a study of patients and donors after allogeneic stem cell transplantation. TCRdb re-called the RT-PCR reads through MiXCR, storing one row per CDR3 protein. The sample carries over 150,000 distinct CDR3 sequences, around two fifths recorded once. Sample: blood, either unsorted or a sorted T cell fraction (not recorded which). These receptors all stem from a human donor who was either an allogeneic HSCT recipient or a stem cell or donor lymphocyte infusion donor (not recorded which). It is not recorded whose cells these are; they may come from a transplant donor.

The count of this clonotype is one. V gene TRBV7-9 combines with J gene TRBJ1-2; unclear D gene. Germline V gene lookup returns CDR1 SEHNR and CDR2 FQNEAQ (reference sequence). CDR3 length: 15 amino acids. Trimming shortened V by 1 base and J by 4 bases, and 13 bases separated the two germline ends. CDR3 DNA sequence: TGTGCCAGCAGCTTAGGCAGCCCTCTAGGCTATGGCTACACCTTC. Translating gives CASSLGSPLGYGYTF. Full variable domain (remainder filled in from reference TRBV7-9 and TRBJ1-2): DTGVSQNPRHKITKRGQNVTFRCDPISEHNRLYWYRQTLGQGPEFLTYFQNEAQLEKSRLLSDRFSAERPKGSFSTLEIQRTEQGDSAMYLCASSLGSPLGYGYTFGSGTRLTVV.

The V and J genes are TRBV12-3 or TRBV12-4 and TRBJ1-5; D is perhaps TRBD1 (5 bases). The ends were cut back, 7 bases at V and 3 bases at J, with 16 bases in the middle. There are 15 residues in the CDR3. The CDR3 reads CASTAWGRVNQPQHF. The CDR3 nucleotides are TGTGCCAGCACAGCCTGGGGCAGGGTCAATCAGCCCCAGCATTTT.

V and J are TRBV4-3 and TRBJ1-4, with D uncertain. This CDR3 has 16 amino acids. V was clipped by 1 base and J by 4 bases, with 13 bases between them. Germline CDR1 is LGHNA and CDR2 is YSLEER. The CDR3 reads CASSQGSAVINEKLFF. CDR3 DNA sequence: TGCGCCAGCAGCCAAGGGTCAGCGGTGATTAATGAAAAACTGTTTTTT.

The chain recombines TRBV20-1 with TRBJ2-7; 8 nucleotides agree with TRBD1. Trimming took 4 bases from V and 0 from J; bases not matched to a gene: 2. The CDR3 loop spans 13 amino acids. Per the germline V gene, CDR1 is DFQATT and CDR2 is SNEGSKA (reference sequence). CDR3 residues: CSATDRDSYEQYF. DNA of the CDR3: TGCAGTGCTACGGACAGGGACTCCTACGAGCAGTACTTC.